This T cell receptor (beta chain) was sequenced for a study of post-analysis software for immune sequencing data. Study-wide context: Relapsing-remitting, secondary progressive and progressive-relapsing multiple sclerosis were all included among the disease courses.

As for this clonotype: Its target is unknown.

Trimming removed 7 bases at V and 1 base at J, with 10 bases between. This CDR3 spans 13 amino acids. In germline, CDR1 is SGDLS, CDR2 YYNGEE. Points from the study as a whole: Higher frequency in patients than in controls was seen for about five TRBV segments, with TRBV5-6, TRBV5-1 and TRBV20-1 among them.

Each TCR beta cDNA library carried unique molecular identifiers. TCRdb passed the PCR reads through MiXCR, listing each CDR3 protein once. The table lists some 800,000 distinct CDR3 sequences, 46% of them singletons, with just under 5% in the top ten. Sequencing input: blood. This clonotype was sampled from a girl aged 5-17 years with multiple sclerosis. This chain connects TRBV9 to TRBJ2-3; D may be TRBD2 (6 bases). The DNA for the CDR3 is TGTGCCAGCGCCGGGACTGGCACAGATACGCAGTATTTT. This translates into CASAGTGTDTQYF.